This T cell receptor (beta chain) was observed in a study of GPR56 and killer-like receptors on CD4 memory cells (dated 2019 in TCRdb). In the study overall: The study proposed that the stepwise gain of KLRB1, KLRG1, GPR56 and finally KLRF1 marks human CD4+ memory T-cell differentiation and cytokine production potential. The study described its healthy blood donors as age-matched to the liver disease patients, who had a median age of nearly 70 years.

Before TCRbeta sequencing, fluorescence-activated cell sorting was used to enrich five KLR/GPR56-defined CD4+ populations. TCRbeta repertoires of five CD4+ T-cell subsets defined by KLRB1, KLRG1, GPR56 and KLRF1 expression were sequenced to test a linear memory differentiation pathway. TCR-sequenced cells came from peripheral blood of healthy control individuals, reported as five donors in the TCRbeta analysis figure. Heparinized peripheral blood was collected, and every sample was processed within one hour of retrieval. To isolate peripheral blood mononuclear cells, blood was diluted 1:2 in PBS and put through Biocoll density gradient centrifugation at room temperature. CD4+ T cells were enriched from freshly isolated PBMCs by magnetic sorting with anti-CD4 MicroBeads before flow sorting. A BD FACSAria II was used to sort CD4+ T cells, enriched from the PBMCs of healthy donors, according to marker expression. For surface staining, the researchers used Miltenyi Biotec antibodies: anti-KLRB1 clone 191B8, anti-KLRF1 clone 4A4.D10 and anti-KLRG1 clone REA261.

The CDR3 sequence holds 15 residues, the cysteine and phenylalanine included. No DNA accompanies this entry. The CDR1 and CDR2 encoded by the germline V gene are SGHDT and YYEEEE. Instrument used: Illumina HiSeq 2500. Sequencing libraries were built by amplifying the recombined TCRbeta locus with a previously published PCR protocol. The paper's processing steps were these. Reads whose average quality score was below 30 were removed, and the reads that remained were processed with IMSEQ. Clonotypes were defined by Vbeta gene, Jbeta gene and CDR3 amino acid sequence. Repertoire overlap between populations was quantified with the Morisita-Horn index computed on the top 100 expanded clones. Renyi diversity profiles calculated on the top 100 expanded clones were used to evaluate clonal diversity. TCRdb reprocessed the reads and provides one entry for every CDR3 protein sequence; no DNA is given. The V and J calls, along with clone size, are taken from TCRdb and not from the paper's own processing. The sample's own table lists more than 3,000 distinct CDR3 sequences. The top ten clones comprise about 5.3% of the sample.

Going by frequency alone, this clonotype is medium-sized (0.01 to 0.1%); a count is unavailable. The target of this receptor is not known. Study-level results and caveats: Clonal frequency started low in the marker-negative population and rose progressively along the proposed pathway, while TCRbeta diversity decreased accordingly. Diversity and similarity analyses were restricted to the 100 most expanded clones per population rather than full repertoires. Clones dominating late populations 4 and 5 were also found in early populations 1 and 2, and this finding was taken by the authors as evidence for linear differentiation. Overlap of TCR repertoires was observed especially between the late populations 4 and 5, and partly population 3.

Sample: memory CD4+ T cells from blood. This chain is built from TRBV5-6 and TRBJ2-5. The clonotype comes from a human donor in good health. The CDR3 loop reads CASSLDRGVQETQYF.